The 31 T cell receptor beta chains presented below share a single source sample, sequenced in a study of T cell responses to AZD1222 COVID-19 vaccine. Assay used: immunoSEQ multiplex PCR; TCRdb lists only in-frame clones, some missing. In the table there are 110,000 to 150,000 clones, 85% to 90% of which are singletons. Specimen: peripheral blood, collected on day 0 of AZD1222 vaccination. These receptors all stem from an adult in good health.

The gene calls are TRBV6-1 and TRBJ2-4; no definite D call. Germline V gene data show CDR1 as MNHNS and CDR2 as SASEGT. Trimming left V 2 bases short and J 5 bases short, with 10 bases between. There are 14 residues in the CDR3. The CDR3: CASSEWVAQNIQYF. CDR3 DNA sequence: TGTGCCAGCAGTGAATGGGTAGCTCAAAACATTCAGTACTTC.

The V call is TRBV30, the J call TRBJ1-1, with D perhaps TRBD1 (5 bases). V lost 2 bases to trimming and J lost 0 bases, with 10 bases between them. CDR3 length: 14 amino acids. Germline lookup yields CDR1 GTSNPN and CDR2 SVGIG (reference sequence). CDR3 nucleotide sequence: TGTGCCTGGAGTCCGGGACTAATGAACACTGAAGCTTTCTTT. Protein: CAWSPGLMNTEAFF.

V and J are TRBV19 and TRBJ2-3, with D hard to call. Germline CDR1 and CDR2: LNHDA and SQIVND (reference sequence). V was cut by 9 bases and J by 1 base, with 20 bases left in between. The CDR3 consists of 16 residues. The DNA for the CDR3 is TGTGCCAGCCGAGACGGATCTCGGGCTGGCACAGATACGCAGTATTTT. Translated, it gives CASRDGSRAGTDTQYF.

The rearrangement links TRBV3-1 (or the pseudogene TRBV3-2) to TRBJ1-5; D is uncertain. Trimming pared 1 base from V and 0 bases from J, leaving 4 bases between. The CDR3 has 14 residues. In germline, CDR1 is LGHDT, CDR2 YNNKEL (reference sequence). The chain's CDR3 is CASSQGGSNQPQHF. The CDR3 DNA sequence: TGTGCCAGCAGCCAAGGGGGTAGCAATCAGCCCCAGCATTTT.

There are a few counts of this clone. The V call is TRBV6-4, the J call TRBJ2-1, with 9 bases lining up with TRBD2. CDR1 is MRHNA and CDR2 is SNTAGT in the germline V gene. Trimming removed 5 bases from V and 2 bases from J; junction bases left unmatched: 1. CDR3 length: 14 amino acids. CDR3 sequence reads: CASSPSGAYNEQFF. The CDR3 DNA follows: TGTGCCAGCAGTCCTAGCGGGGCCTACAATGAGCAGTTCTTC.

V and J are TRBV5-6 and TRBJ2-7; maybe TRBD1 (5 bases). The V and J ends lost 4 bases and 2 bases respectively, with 19 bases between them. In germline, CDR1 is SGHDT, CDR2 YYEEEE. The CDR3 has 16 amino acids. CDR3 nucleotide sequence: TGTGCCAGCAGCCCTCTTAGGCTAGGGGTCCCCTACGAGCAGTACTTC. Protein sequence: CASSPLRLGVPYEQYF. The whole variable domain, remainder taken from reference TRBV5-6 and TRBJ2-7, is DAGVTQSPTHLIKTRGQQVTLRCSPKSGHDTVSWYQQALGQGPQFIFQYYEEEERQRGNFPDRFSGHQFPNYSSELNVNALLLGDSALYLCASSPLRLGVPYEQYFGPGTRLTVT.

The gene calls are TRBV19 and TRBJ1-5; tentatively, D is TRBD1 (5 bases). The CDR3 runs 15 residues. V was cut by 5 bases and J by 9 bases, with 20 bases left in between. Per the germline V gene, CDR1 is LNHDA and CDR2 is SQIVND (reference sequence). The CDR3: CASSSEGGTAGPQHF. The CDR3 DNA reads TGTGCCAGTAGTTCGGAGGGCGGGACGGCTGGGCCCCAGCATTTT.

The chain joins TRBV7-3 to TRBJ2-2; no firm D call. There are 19 residues in the CDR3. From germline, CDR1 is SGHTA and CDR2 FQGTGA. V was shortened by 1 base and J by 0 bases, with 18 bases between the two germline ends. CDR3 bases: TGTGCCAGCAGCTTAATGGGGAAAGGGAAAATCGCGAACACCGGGGAGCTGTTTTTT. Amino acid sequence: CASSLMGKGKIANTGELFF. Filled out from reference TRBV7-3 and TRBJ2-2, the complete variable domain reads GAGVSQTPSNKVTEKGKYVELRCDPISGHTALYWYRQSLGQGPEFLIYFQGTGAADDSGLPNDRFFAVRPEGSVSTLKIQRTERGDSAVYLCASSLMGKGKIANTGELFFGEGSRLTVL.

This clone is a singleton in its sample. The chain employs TRBV6-5 and TRBJ1-2; 7 bases agree with TRBD1. The CDR3 length is 11 residues. Losses at the gene ends were 7 bases for V and 4 bases for J; bases not matched to a gene: 0. Per germline, CDR1 MNHEY and CDR2 SVGAGI. Written as DNA, the CDR3 is TGTGCCAGCACAGGGGGCTATGGCTACACCTTC. Translation gives CASTGGYGYTF.

This clone was counted a single time. The chain uses TRBV18 and TRBJ2-7; 7 bases are shared with TRBD1. CDR1 is KGHSH and CDR2 is LQKENI in the germline V gene. V shed 4 bases, J shed 2 bases, and the junction held 8 bases outside the gene matches. The CDR3 consists of 15 residues. Written as DNA, the CDR3 is TGTGCCAGCTCACATATCGGTCAGGGGGCCTACGAGCAGTACTTC. Translation gives CASSHIGQGAYEQYF. The variable domain in full, with the rest retrieved from reference TRBV18 and TRBJ2-7, is NAGVMQNPRHLVRRRGQEARLRCSPMKGHSHVYWYRQLPEEGLKFMVYLQKENIIDESGMPKERFSAEFPKEGPSILRIQQVVRGDSAAYFCASSHIGQGAYEQYFGPGTRLTVT.

The chain couples TRBV5-1 to TRBJ1-3; D remains ambiguous. V dropped 0 bases and J dropped 0 bases, with 4 bases sitting between them. CDR1 and CDR2 (germline): SGHRS, YFSETQ. The CDR3 totals 14 residues. The CDR3 DNA follows: TGCGCCAGCAGCTTGGACAGCTCTGGAAACACCATATATTTT. Protein: CASSLDSSGNTIYF.

The chain combines TRBV27 with TRBJ1-5; weak D call: TRBD1 (6 bases). From germline, CDR1 is MNHEY and CDR2 SMNVEV (reference sequence). This CDR3 spans 14 amino acids. Trimming pared 2 bases from V and 6 bases from J, leaving 11 bases between. In DNA, the CDR3 is TGTGCCAGCAGTTTAGCGACAGGAGTTCAGCCCCAGCATTTT. It is translated as CASSLATGVQPQHF.

This chain joins TRBV9 and TRBJ2-7, with D unresolved. The germline gives CDR1 SGDLS, CDR2 YYNGEE. The V and J ends lost 4 bases and 4 bases respectively, with 12 bases between them. CDR3 length: 13 residues. Written as DNA, the CDR3 is TGTGCCAGCAGCCCCGGGTCCCATTACGAGCAGTACTTC. Its translation: CASSPGSHYEQYF. The whole variable domain, filled in from reference TRBV9 and TRBJ2-7, reads DSGVTQTPKHLITATGQRVTLRCSPRSGDLSVYWYQQSLDQGLQFLIQYYNGEERAKGNILERFSAQQFPDLHSELNLSSLELGDSALYFCASSPGSHYEQYFGPGTRLTVT.

As concerns this clone: Other DNA sequences in this sample translate to the same CDR3. The J gene is TRBJ2-3, the V gene TRBV6-4, with D uncertain. Germline CDR1 is MRHNA and CDR2 is SNTAGT. Trimming pared 3 bases from V and 0 bases from J, leaving 4 bases between. The CDR3 consists of 13 residues. This CDR3 is CASSDQSTDTQYF. In DNA form, the CDR3 reads TGTGCCAGCAGTGATCAGAGCACAGATACGCAGTATTTT.

The V and J genes are TRBV19 and TRBJ2-2; D is perhaps TRBD1 (6 bases). Germline values: CDR1 LNHDA, CDR2 SQIVND (reference sequence). Trimming took off 5 bases at V and 4 bases at J, with 20 bases between the two ends. The CDR3 length is 17 residues. CDR3: CASSLRTANVLTGELFF. The CDR3 region has the DNA TGTGCCAGTAGTCTCCGGACAGCCAACGTCCTCACCGGGGAGCTGTTTTTT.

This clone was found a few times. The rearrangement links TRBV7-3 to TRBJ2-3; D not resolved. From germline, CDR1 is SGHTA and CDR2 FQGTGA. Between the trimmed V and J ends, which lost 8 bases and 2 bases, there was a span of 11 bases. This CDR3 region has 13 residues. The CDR3 coding sequence is TGTGCCAGCGCCGCTTGGGCCACAGATACGCAGTATTTT. It specifies CASAAWATDTQYF.

V and J are TRBV11-2 and TRBJ1-1; no clear D gene. Trimming pared 7 bases from V and 0 bases from J, leaving 9 bases between. From germline, CDR1 is SGHAT and CDR2 FQNNGV. CDR3 length equals 13 residues. The CDR3 DNA follows: TGTGCCAGCACGCCTCGGGTGAACACTGAAGCTTTCTTT. Amino acids: CASTPRVNTEAFF.

A few counts support this clone. The CDR3 protein is CASSTGTQEGGEKLFF. CDR3 in DNA: TGTGCCAGCTCCACAGGGACGCAAGAGGGAGGGGAAAAACTGTTTTTT. This chain uses TRBV27 with TRBJ1-4; TRBD1 is a possible D gene (6 bases). There are 16 residues in the CDR3. Trimming removed 8 bases at V and 8 bases at J, with 24 bases between. From germline, CDR1 is MNHEY and CDR2 SMNVEV (reference sequence).

The chain combines TRBV6-5 with TRBJ1-4; D gene uncertain. V was pared by 6 bases and J by 0 bases, with 11 bases between. The CDR3 has 15 amino acids. Per the germline V gene, CDR1 is MNHEY and CDR2 is SVGAGI. The CDR3 nucleotides read TGTGCCAGCAGATCATCACAGACAACTAATGAAAAACTGTTTTTT. Protein: CASRSSQTTNEKLFF.

The gene calls are TRBV7-9 and TRBJ1-1, with no clear D. V lost 2 bases to trimming and J lost 4 bases, with 17 bases between them. In germline, CDR1 is SEHNR, CDR2 FQNEAQ (reference sequence). This CDR3 is 16 amino acids long. As DNA, the CDR3 is TGTGCCAGCAGCTTAAAGTGGTGGGATAATCCCACTGAAGCTTTCTTT. Encoded protein: CASSLKWWDNPTEAFF. Looking up the rest from reference TRBV7-9 and TRBJ1-1 gives the full variable domain: DTGVSQNPRHKITKRGQNVTFRCDPISEHNRLYWYRQTLGQGPEFLTYFQNEAQLEKSRLLSDRFSAERPKGSFSTLEIQRTEQGDSAMYLCASSLKWWDNPTEAFFGQGTRLTVV.

V usage is TRBV2 and J usage is TRBJ1-5, with D perhaps matching TRBD1 (6 bases). CDR3 length equals 15 residues. The V gene lost 6 bases and the J gene lost 4 bases, with 16 bases spanning the gap. Germline-derived CDR1 and CDR2 are SNHLY and FYNNEI. CDR3 DNA sequence: TGTGCCAGCAGGTGGGAGGGGGGCTTAAATCAGCCCCAGCATTTT. Protein: CASRWEGGLNQPQHF. The whole variable domain, filled in from reference TRBV2 and TRBJ1-5, reads EPEVTQTPSHQVTQMGQEVILRCVPISNHLYFYWYRQILGQKVEFLVSFYNNEISEKSEIFDDQFSVERPDGSNFTLKIRSTKLEDSAMYFCASRWEGGLNQPQHFGDGTRLSIL.

This chain uses TRBV19 with TRBJ1-4; no firm D call. This CDR3 contains 11 residues. V was trimmed by 3 bases and J by 8 bases, leaving 4 bases between them. Per the germline V gene, CDR1 is LNHDA and CDR2 is SQIVND (reference sequence). The DNA of the CDR3 is TGTGCCAGTAGTATCGTCGAAAAACTGTTTTTT. It codes for CASSIVEKLFF. The full variable domain, in which reference TRBV19 and TRBJ1-4 provide the parts outside the CDR3, is DGGITQSPKYLFRKEGQNVTLSCEQNLNHDAMYWYRQDPGQGLRLIYYSQIVNDFQKGDIAEGYSVSREKKESFPLTVTSAQKNPTAFYLCASSIVEKLFFGSGTQLSVL.

This chain joins TRBV7-2 and TRBJ2-1; 7 positions match TRBD2. This CDR3 region has 15 residues. The germline gives CDR1 SGHTA, CDR2 FQGNSA. V lost 5 bases, J lost 6 bases, and 10 bases stayed unmatched. CDR3 sequence (DNA): TGTGCCAGCAGCGGCCGGGTAGCGGGCGCCAATGAGCAGTTCTTC. Translated, it gives CASSGRVAGANEQFF.

V usage is TRBV30 and J usage is TRBJ2-5; TRBD2 agrees at 11 bases. The CDR3 is made up of 15 amino acids. Germline values: CDR1 GTSNPN, CDR2 SVGIG (reference sequence). V shed 3 bases and J 5 bases; nucleotides not matched to a gene: 8. The CDR3 region is CAWRLAGGPRETQYF. The CDR3 DNA is TGTGCCTGGAGATTAGCGGGAGGGCCTCGGGAGACCCAGTACTTC.

The chain is built from TRBV12-3 or TRBV12-4 and TRBJ1-4; D uncertain. Deletions cut 5 bases from V and 7 bases from J, with 11 bases between. This CDR3 has 13 amino acids. The CDR3 loop reads CASSGVHGEKLFF. CDR3 in DNA: TGTGCCAGCAGTGGGGTTCACGGTGAAAAACTGTTTTTT.

This chain connects TRBV4-1 to TRBJ1-4, with D uncertain. V was cut by 3 bases and J by 3 bases, with 11 bases left in between. Germline CDR1 and CDR2: MGHRA and YSYEKL. The CDR3 is made up of 15 amino acids. Here the CDR3 reads CASSQERIPNEKLFF. The DNA of the CDR3 is TGCGCCAGCAGCCAGGAGAGGATTCCTAATGAAAAACTGTTTTTT.

The chain links TRBV6-5 to TRBJ2-7, with 12 positions matching TRBD1. V was pared by 4 bases and J by 5 bases, with 9 bases of the junction left unmatched. Germline V gene data show CDR1 as MNHEY and CDR2 as SVGAGI. The CDR3 consists of 16 residues. The CDR3 coding sequence is TGTGCCAGCAGTTTAGGGACAGGGGGCGTGTTGGACGAGCAGTACTTC. This translates into CASSLGTGGVLDEQYF.

The genes are TRBV23-1 and TRBJ2-7; D ambiguous. TRBV23-1 is recorded as an ORF, its role being uncertain. The CDR3 covers 16 residues. Trimming shortened V by 1 base and J by 3 bases, and 16 bases separated the two germline ends. The CDR3 DNA sequence: TGCGCCAGCAGTCAATTTCCCCCGTACCCTGTCTACGAGCAGTACTTC. This sequence encodes CASSQFPPYPVYEQYF.

The rearrangement links TRBV12-3 or TRBV12-4 to TRBJ1-1; tentatively, D is TRBD1 (6 bases). V lost 6 bases and J 4 bases, leaving 12 bases between the germline ends. CDR3 length: 13 amino acids. This CDR3 reads CASSPNRVTEAFF. The CDR3 region has the DNA TGTGCCAGCAGCCCCAACAGGGTCACTGAAGCTTTCTTT.

The rearrangement uses TRBV12-5 and TRBJ1-5, with TRBD1 identical over 10 bases. Germline loops: CDR1 LGHNT, CDR2 FRNRAP. V was clipped by 1 base and J by 6 bases; unmatched bases: 9. The CDR3 runs 17 residues. The CDR3 reads CASGLDLRTGGSQPQHF. CDR3 nucleotide sequence: TGTGCTAGTGGTTTGGACCTTAGGACAGGGGGTAGTCAGCCCCAGCATTTT.

The chain has TRBV4-1 and TRBJ1-5; 8 bases match TRBD1. Germline V lookup: CDR1 MGHRA, CDR2 YSYEKL. The CDR3 has 16 residues. V shed 1 base, J shed 2 bases, and the junction held 4 bases outside the gene matches. In DNA, the CDR3 is TGCGCCAGCAGCCAAGGGTTGACAGGGGGCAATCAGCCCCAGCATTTT. Translation gives CASSQGLTGGNQPQHF.